Listed below are T cell receptor beta chains from one sample, sequenced in a study of T-cell reconstitution after alpha-beta-depleted transplantation in children. TCRdb called the PCR reads again in MiXCR, with one record for every CDR3 protein. The sample records about 640,000 distinct CDR3 sequences, 13% being singletons. Here the sequenced sample was PBMCs, mostly from graft donor cells, taken 360 days after TCRalphabeta/CD19-depleted stem cell transplant. Receptors originate from a male patient aged 10 to 17 who had a stem cell transplant for acute myeloid leukemia, so the T cells may come from the graft donor. Each CDR3 is given with its conserved first and last residue. The D gene is left open where the match is weak. Some rows mark clone size as missing; the rest say once, few, many or name a class of expanded clone.

>TRBJ2-1|-|-|TRBV29-1
CSVGAIHYYNEQFF
TGCAGCGTTGGGGCTATCCACTATTACAATGAGCAGTTCTTC
>TRBJ2-7|-|-|TRBV20-1
CSASGPRGRASYEQYF
TGCAGTGCTAGTGGCCCCAGGGGAAGGGCGTCCTACGAGCAGTACTTC
>TRBJ2-7|TRBD2|once|TRBV30
CAWQSGTPTYEQYF
TGTGCCTGGCAGAGCGGGACTCCTACCTACGAGCAGTACTTC
>TRBJ2-1|-|-|TRBV6-2/TRBV6-3
CASSYSLAHNEQFF
TGTGCCAGCAGTTACTCCCTAGCGCACAATGAGCAGTTCTTC
>TRBJ2-2|-|-|TRBV20-1
CSARDRRTITGELFF
TGCAGTGCTAGAGATCGGAGGACTATCACCGGGGAGCTGTTTTTT
>TRBJ2-3|TRBD2|-|TRBV4-3
CASSQEAVAGSDTQYF
TGCGCCAGCAGCCAAGAGGCCGTAGCGGGAAGTGATACGCAGTATTTT
>TRBJ2-1|TRBD2|-|TRBV12-3/TRBV12-4
CASSHGLAGGRSLNEQFF
TGTGCCAGCAGCCACGGACTAGCGGGAGGGCGCTCTTTAAATGAGCAGTTCTTC
>TRBJ2-5|-|few|TRBV12-3/TRBV12-4
CASSPPPGRGKETQYF
TGTGCCAGCAGCCCCCCCCCCGGTCGAGGGAAAGAGACCCAGTACTTC
>TRBJ2-7|TRBD1|many|TRBV29-1
CSVEAVRTGSYEQYF
TGCAGCGTTGAAGCGGTCAGGACAGGCTCCTACGAGCAGTACTTC
>TRBJ2-7|-|few|TRBV7-3
CASSLTAGELYEQYF
TGTGCCAGCAGCTTAACGGCGGGTGAACTCTACGAGCAGTACTTC
>TRBJ2-1|TRBD2|few|TRBV29-1
CSVEGGRAPGFF
TGCAGCGTTGAAGGCGGGAGGGCCCCTGGGTTCTTC
>TRBJ2-7|TRBD2|few|TRBV12-3/TRBV12-4
CASSTEWASGRYEQYF
TGTGCCAGCAGTACCGAATGGGCTAGCGGGAGGTACGAGCAGTACTTC
>TRBJ2-5|-|many|TRBV10-3
CAISEWLQETQYF
TGTGCCATCAGTGAGTGGCTGCAAGAGACCCAGTACTTC
>TRBJ2-7|TRBD2|-|TRBV6-2/TRBV6-3
CASSPRALAGVGEQYF
TGTGCCAGCAGTCCCCGAGCTCTAGCGGGAGTCGGGGAGCAGTACTTC
>TRBJ2-5|-|few|TRBV27
CASSIHFQETQYF
TGTGCCAGCAGTATCCACTTCCAAGAGACCCAGTACTTC
>TRBJ2-7|-|many|TRBV28
CASSFPNWGPYEQYF
TGTGCCAGCAGTTTCCCCAACTGGGGCCCATACGAGCAGTACTTC
>TRBJ1-2|TRBD1|-|TRBV29-1
CSVERQGILYTF
TGCAGCGTTGAACGACAGGGGATCCTCTACACCTTC
>TRBJ2-1|TRBD2|many|TRBV5-1
CASSASSGRASYNEQFF
TGCGCCAGCAGCGCCTCTAGCGGGAGGGCATCCTACAATGAGCAGTTCTTC
>TRBJ2-2|TRBD2|few|TRBV12-3/TRBV12-4
CASSRISGSTGELFF
TGTGCCAGCAGTAGGATAAGCGGGAGCACCGGGGAGCTGTTTTTT
>TRBJ1-6|TRBD1|-|TRBV7-2
CASGTGYSPLHF
TGTGCCAGCGGGACAGGATATTCACCCCTCCACTTT
>TRBJ2-7|TRBD1|few|TRBV28
CASSRTGGRVYEQYF
TGTGCCAGCAGCCGAACAGGGGGCAGGGTCTACGAGCAGTACTTC
>TRBJ2-7|TRBD2|-|TRBV29-1
CSVSIAGGYEQYF
TGCAGCGTTTCGATAGCGGGGGGCTACGAGCAGTACTTC
>TRBJ2-7|-|many|TRBV25-1
CASSELGRDTTYEQYF
TGTGCCAGCAGTGAATTGGGCCGGGACACGACCTACGAGCAGTACTTC
>TRBJ2-7|-|many|TRBV29-1
CSVEDEQAYEQYF
TGCAGCGTTGAAGATGAACAGGCCTACGAGCAGTACTTC
>TRBJ2-2|TRBD1|-|TRBV7-2
CASSFARGRTGELFF
TGTGCCAGCAGCTTCGCCAGGGGGCGAACCGGGGAGCTGTTTTTT
>TRBJ2-7|TRBD1|many|TRBV5-1
CASSLVDRGHEQYF
TGCGCCAGCAGCTTGGTGGACAGGGGGCACGAGCAGTACTTC
>TRBJ2-1|-|-|TRBV5-8
CASSLAGRSSYNEQFF
TGTGCCAGCAGCTTGGCTGGTCGGAGCTCCTACAATGAGCAGTTCTTC
>TRBJ1-3|-|-|TRBV29-1
CSVLSFGLFSGNTIYF
TGCAGCGTTCTTTCCTTCGGACTGTTCTCTGGAAACACCATATATTTT
>TRBJ2-2|-|few|TRBV27
CASSFSAGHNTGELFF
TGTGCCAGCAGTTTCTCGGCGGGACATAACACCGGGGAGCTGTTTTTT
>TRBJ2-5|TRBD1|many|TRBV6-2/TRBV6-3
CASSSDRAVWETQYF
TGTGCCAGCAGTTCGGACAGGGCCGTATGGGAGACCCAGTACTTC
>TRBJ2-5|TRBD1|many|TRBV12-3/TRBV12-4
CASSLRTGEVGETQYF
TGTGCCAGCAGTTTGCGGACAGGGGAAGTCGGAGAGACCCAGTACTTC
>TRBJ2-7|TRBD1|-|TRBV7-2
CASSVGQGAGEQYF
TGTGCCAGCAGCGTCGGACAGGGGGCAGGGGAGCAGTACTTC
>TRBJ2-5|-|-|TRBV12-3/TRBV12-4
CASSLGTAVGGPQETQYF
TGTGCCAGCAGTTTAGGGACAGCGGTGGGAGGCCCTCAAGAGACCCAGTACTTC
>TRBJ2-1|TRBD1|-|TRBV10-2
CASSGQGAHTRRGNEQFF
TGCGCCAGCAGTGGGCAGGGGGCACACACCCGACGGGGAAATGAGCAGTTCTTC
>TRBJ2-5|-|few|TRBV7-6
CASSLGTRARETQYF
TGTGCCAGCAGCCTAGGGACGAGAGCACGTGAGACCCAGTACTTC
>TRBJ2-2|TRBD1|few|TRBV6-2/TRBV6-3
CASSYPRDSTTTGELFF
TGTGCCAGCAGTTACCCCCGGGACAGTACAACCACCGGGGAGCTGTTTTTT
>TRBJ2-7|-|few|TRBV28
CASSFGTKSSYEQYF
TGTGCCAGCAGTTTTGGGACGAAGAGCTCCTACGAGCAGTACTTC
>TRBJ2-3|-|-|TRBV5-1
CAIRTTSTRGDTQYF
TGCGCCATCAGGACTACATCCACCAGAGGGGATACGCAGTATTTT
>TRBJ1-6|TRBD1|-|TRBV3-1
CASSQEATGLNSPLHF
TGTGCCAGCAGCCAAGAGGCGACAGGGCTGAATTCACCCCTCCACTTT
>TRBJ2-7|-|-|TRBV28
CASSFSPTGLSYEQYF
TGTGCCAGCAGTTTTAGCCCGACAGGCCTCTCCTACGAGCAGTACTTC
>TRBJ2-1|TRBD2|-|TRBV27
CASLGLADNEQFF
TGTGCCAGCCTGGGGCTAGCGGACAATGAGCAGTTCTTC
>TRBJ1-5|-|-|TRBV2
CASSDQEINQPQHF
TGTGCCAGCAGTGATCAGGAGATCAATCAGCCCCAGCATTTT
>TRBJ2-7|-|-|TRBV5-1
CASIRDSRYEQYF
TGCGCCAGCATTCGGGACTCACGCTACGAGCAGTACTTC
>TRBJ2-5|TRBD2|once|TRBV12-3/TRBV12-4
CASRPRTSGSGGAQYF
TGTGCCAGCAGACCCCGGACTAGCGGGAGTGGGGGGGCCCAGTACTTC
>TRBJ2-3|TRBD2|-|TRBV7-3
CASSSSGSRADTQYF
TGTGCCAGCAGCTCTAGCGGGAGCCGGGCAGATACGCAGTATTTT
>TRBJ2-7|TRBD2|few|TRBV20-1
CSARDVASGRGEQYF
TGCAGTGCTAGAGATGTGGCTAGCGGGAGAGGCGAGCAGTACTTC
>TRBJ2-2|-|many|TRBV6-4
CASSDSQGSGTGELFF
TGTGCCAGCAGTGACTCTCAGGGGTCGGGCACCGGGGAGCTGTTTTTT
>TRBJ2-3|-|few|TRBV24-1
CATSAPGRWADTQYF
TGTGCCACCAGTGCTCCGGGACGGTGGGCAGATACGCAGTATTTT
>TRBJ2-3|-|-|TRBV20-1
CSAYPGPYTDTQYF
TGCAGTGCTTATCCGGGACCGTACACAGATACGCAGTATTTT
>TRBJ1-5|TRBD1|-|TRBV7-8
CASSLGTGANQPQHF
TGTGCCAGCAGCTTAGGGACAGGGGCTAATCAGCCCCAGCATTTT
>TRBJ2-5|TRBD1|many|TRBV12-3/TRBV12-4
CASSSLGTGVRETQYF
TGTGCCAGCAGTTCCCTTGGGACAGGGGTGAGAGAGACCCAGTACTTC
>TRBJ2-7|-|many|TRBV7-9
CASSPRQSYLTYEQYF
TGTGCCAGCAGCCCAAGACAGTCTTACCTAACCTACGAGCAGTACTTC
>TRBJ2-5|-|few|TRBV7-3
CASSPLGRDFQETQYF
TGTGCCAGCAGCCCCTTGGGCAGGGACTTCCAAGAGACCCAGTACTTC
>TRBJ2-5|TRBD2|many|TRBV12-3/TRBV12-4
CASSPIAGGGTQYF
TGTGCCAGCAGCCCCATAGCGGGAGGAGGCACCCAGTACTTC